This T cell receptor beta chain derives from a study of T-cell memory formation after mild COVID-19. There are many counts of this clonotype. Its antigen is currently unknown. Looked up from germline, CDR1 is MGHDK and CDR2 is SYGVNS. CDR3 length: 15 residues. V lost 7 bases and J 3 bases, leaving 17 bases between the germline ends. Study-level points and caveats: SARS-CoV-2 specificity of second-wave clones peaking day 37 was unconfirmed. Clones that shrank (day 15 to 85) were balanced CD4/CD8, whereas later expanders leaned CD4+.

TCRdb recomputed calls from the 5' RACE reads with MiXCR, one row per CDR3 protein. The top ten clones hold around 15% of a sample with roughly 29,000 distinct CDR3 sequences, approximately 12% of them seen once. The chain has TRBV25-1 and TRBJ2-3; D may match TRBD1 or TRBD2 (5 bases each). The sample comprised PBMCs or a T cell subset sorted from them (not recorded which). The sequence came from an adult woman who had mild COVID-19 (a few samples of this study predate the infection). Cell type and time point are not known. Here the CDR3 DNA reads TGTGCCAGCACTCGAGGGAGAGGGGAGACAGATACGCAGTATTTT. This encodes CASTRGRGETDTQYF.